The present T cell receptor (beta chain) was sequenced within a study of shared clonotypes between healthy human individuals. Findings and caveats of the study: Several donors had about 5% of their naive CD4 clonotypes in common. Larger richness was generally estimated for naive than memory subsets.

V was cut by 5 bases and J by 1 base, with 8 bases left in between. Germline CDR1 is MNHEY and CDR2 is SMNVEV (reference sequence). This CDR3 is 13 amino acids long. Measured with immunoSEQ multiplex PCR; TCRdb has only the in-frame clones, and not every one. The data hold 700,000 to 950,000 clones, with about 96% observed a single time. Terminally differentiated effector memory CD45RA+ cells were excluded by CCR7 positive selection of CD45RO-negative cells. Of note for this clone: Its target is unknown. Within the sample, other DNA sequences also encode this same CDR3.

This clonotype was sampled from a man aged 30 to 45 in good health. The sample was naive CD8+ T cells sorted from blood. The V call is TRBV27, the J call TRBJ1-1, with no clear D. DNA of the CDR3: TGTGCCAGCAGTCTAAGCCCGAACACTGAAGCTTTCTTT. Translated, it gives CASSLSPNTEAFF.